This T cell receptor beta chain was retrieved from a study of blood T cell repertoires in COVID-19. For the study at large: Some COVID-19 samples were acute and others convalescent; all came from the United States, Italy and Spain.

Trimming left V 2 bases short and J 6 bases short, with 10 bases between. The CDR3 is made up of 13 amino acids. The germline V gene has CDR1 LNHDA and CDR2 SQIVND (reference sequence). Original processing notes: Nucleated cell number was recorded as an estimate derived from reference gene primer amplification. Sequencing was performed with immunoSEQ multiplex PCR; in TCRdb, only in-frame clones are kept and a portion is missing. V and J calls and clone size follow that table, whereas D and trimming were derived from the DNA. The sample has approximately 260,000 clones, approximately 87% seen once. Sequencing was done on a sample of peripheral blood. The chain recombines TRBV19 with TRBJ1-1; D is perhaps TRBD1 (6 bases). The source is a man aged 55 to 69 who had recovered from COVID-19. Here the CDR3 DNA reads TGTGCCAGTAGTATATCAAAGGGGGCTGAAGCTTTCTTT. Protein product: CASSISKGAEAFF. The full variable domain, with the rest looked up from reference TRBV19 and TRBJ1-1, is DGGITQSPKYLFRKEGQNVTLSCEQNLNHDAMYWYRQDPGQGLRLIYYSQIVNDFQKGDIAEGYSVSREKKESFPLTVTSAQKNPTAFYLCASSISKGAEAFFGQGTRLTVV.